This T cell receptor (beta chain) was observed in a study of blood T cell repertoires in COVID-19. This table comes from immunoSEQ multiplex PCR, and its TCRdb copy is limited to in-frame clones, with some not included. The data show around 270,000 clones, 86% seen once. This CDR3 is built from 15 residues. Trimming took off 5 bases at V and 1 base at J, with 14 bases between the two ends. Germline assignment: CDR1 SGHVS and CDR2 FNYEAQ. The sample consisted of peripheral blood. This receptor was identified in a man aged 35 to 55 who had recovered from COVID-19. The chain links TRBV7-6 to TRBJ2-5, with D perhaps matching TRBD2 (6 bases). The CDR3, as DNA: TGTGCCAGCAGCCGTAACGGGGGACTCCAAGAGACCCAGTACTTC. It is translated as CASSRNGGLQETQYF.